This T cell receptor (beta chain) stems from a study of PD-1 blockade in classical Hodgkin lymphoma. Study findings and constraints: Reported findings placed baseline TCR diversity lower in newly diagnosed patients (compared with healthy donors). Prior therapy or disease activity may underlie the repertoire differences, whose causes remain undefined. By C4D1, CD4+ diversity increased significantly, especially in complete responders. Newly diagnosed and completely responding patients shared comparable baseline diversity.

CDR1 is SNHLY and CDR2 is FYNNEI in the germline V gene. V was pared by 4 bases and J by 6 bases, with 16 bases between. CDR3 length: 15 amino acids. Sequencing was performed with immunoSEQ multiplex PCR; in TCRdb, only in-frame clones are kept and a portion is missing. The sample lists around 150,000 clones, 78% occurring once. As concerns this clone: Its cognate antigen is unknown.

Every one of the patients relapsed after autologous stem cell transplantation (brentuximab vedotin exposure was variable). Material: peripheral blood mononuclear cells (PBMCs), obtained before the second cycle of nivolumab. This TCR was recovered from a human donor with classical Hodgkin lymphoma. The rearrangement joins TRBV2 to TRBJ1-5; a possible D gene is TRBD1 (5 bases). The CDR3 nucleotides are TGTGCCAGCAGTGGAACTGGGGGAGGCTCTCAGCCCCAGCATTTT. Its protein is CASSGTGGGSQPQHF.